Included here is one T cell receptor (beta chain) sequence, with context. This clone was observed once. Its recognized antigen is unknown. Base-call qualities are not available, and no considerably larger clone is one nucleotide away. In the prospective study, participants were 18 to 89 years old, resided in about two dozen geographic areas of the United States, and were enrolled through a virtual design. In the prospective study, cohorts were assigned on the basis of participant-reported clinical history obtained from a screening survey and a study questionnaire. A participant counted as exposed if, within 2 weeks of entering the study, that participant had been in contact with someone who had a PCR-confirmed or clinician-diagnosed COVID-19 case. Mobile phlebotomists in the prospective study collected whole blood, serum and a nasopharyngeal or oropharyngeal swab from every participant. Participants in the prospective study had the option to provide additional blood draws and questionnaires over a roughly two-month period. Before DNA extraction, prospective study blood samples were shipped either frozen or at room temperature.

These data are taken from a study of blood T cell repertoires in COVID-19 (TCRdb year 2020). For the wider study: Samples covering the acute and convalescent phases of COVID-19 were provided by collaborators in the United States, Italy and Spain. The prospective study material was composed of cDNA or gDNA derived from T cells, B-cell-depleted T cells, or PBMCs. Subjects who had been exposed to COVID-19, were actively infected with it, or had recovered from it provided the deeply sampled blood TCRbeta repertoires that made up the dataset. A freely available public database, intended as a resource for researchers studying the immune response to SARS-CoV-2, is where the repertoires were released. Samples came from the ongoing ImmuneRACE study (first 160 participants) plus 1,254 subjects from 6 global collaborators. Nearly every sample came with metadata listing a de-identified subject ID, COVID-19 status, age in years and sex. Where HLA class I and class II types were available, the types were taken from metadata supplied by the sample provider, not from assay-based typing.

In the germline V gene, CDR1 corresponds to SGHTA and CDR2 to FQGTGA. From its cysteine to its phenylalanine, the CDR3 spans 15 amino acids. Only the CDR3 DNA stays, 45 bases, in frame from base 1. V has 2 bases trimmed and J has 5 bases trimmed; junction bases matching no gene number 4. On the study overall, not on this receptor specifically: The quantity of clinical and demographic metadata differed by source and by participant and was supplied without curation.

The immunoSEQ Assay, a bias-controlled multiplex PCR, was used to amplify TCRbeta CDR3 regions from genomic DNA. From the authors' description of their analysis: The number of nucleated cells in each sample was estimated from the amplification of reference gene primers within the assay. Sequence reads were collapsed and filtered to measure the absolute abundance of every unique TCRbeta CDR3 rearrangement. Productive Simpson clonality was computed per sample as the square root of Simpson's diversity index over productive rearrangements. TCRdb obtained this table from immuneACCESS and retained in-frame rearrangements with V and J assigned. These tables miss some clones; where compared with another copy, unresolved V genes account for less than half of the shortfall, and the remainder is unexplained. That table supplies the V and J calls and clone size; D and trimming were determined from the DNA. Here the sample has roughly 250,000 clones; approximately 90% occur a single time. The leading ten clones occupy around 0.87% of the sample.

The TCR comes from a man in his fifties or sixties who had been exposed to COVID-19. The chain employs TRBV7-3 and TRBJ2-2; the central 8 bases match TRBD2. Sequencing used PBMCs or T cells enriched from blood (not recorded which). The CDR3 has the sequence CASSLLAGRTGELFF. The sequenced DNA: TGTGCCAGCAGCTTATTAGCGGGGAGAACCGGGGAGCTGTTTTTT. This CDR3, with the reference TRBV7-3 and TRBJ2-2 proteins standing in past its ends, gives the full variable domain GAGVSQTPSNKVTEKGKYVELRCDPISGHTALYWYRQSLGQGPEFLIYFQGTGAADDSGLPNDRFFAVRPEGSVSTLKIQRTERGDSAVYLCASSLLAGRTGELFFGEGSRLTVL.